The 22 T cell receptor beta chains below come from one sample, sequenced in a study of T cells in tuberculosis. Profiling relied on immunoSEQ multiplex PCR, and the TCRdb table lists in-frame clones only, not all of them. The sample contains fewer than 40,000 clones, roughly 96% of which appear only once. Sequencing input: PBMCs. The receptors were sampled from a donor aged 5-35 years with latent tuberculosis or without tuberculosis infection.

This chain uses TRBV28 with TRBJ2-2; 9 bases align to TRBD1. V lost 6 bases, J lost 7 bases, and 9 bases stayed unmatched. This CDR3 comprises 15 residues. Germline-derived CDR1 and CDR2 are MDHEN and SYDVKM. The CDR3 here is CASSQRDRVFGELFF. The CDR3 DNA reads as TGTGCCAGCAGCCAGAGGGACAGGGTTTTCGGGGAGCTGTTTTTT.

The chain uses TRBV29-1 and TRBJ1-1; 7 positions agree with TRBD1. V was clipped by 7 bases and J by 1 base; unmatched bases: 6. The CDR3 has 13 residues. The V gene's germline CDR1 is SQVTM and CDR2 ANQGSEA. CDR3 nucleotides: TGCAGCGCCGCACAGGGGACGAACACTGAAGCTTTCTTT. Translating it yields CSAAQGTNTEAFF.

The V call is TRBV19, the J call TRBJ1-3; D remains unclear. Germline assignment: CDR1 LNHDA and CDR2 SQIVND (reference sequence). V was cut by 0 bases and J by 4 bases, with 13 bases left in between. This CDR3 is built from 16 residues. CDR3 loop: CASSIDLGTRGNTIYF. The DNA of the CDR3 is TGTGCCAGTAGTATAGATCTCGGTACCCGGGGAAACACCATATATTTT. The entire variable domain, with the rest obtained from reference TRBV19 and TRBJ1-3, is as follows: DGGITQSPKYLFRKEGQNVTLSCEQNLNHDAMYWYRQDPGQGLRLIYYSQIVNDFQKGDIAEGYSVSREKKESFPLTVTSAQKNPTAFYLCASSIDLGTRGNTIYFGEGSWLTVV.

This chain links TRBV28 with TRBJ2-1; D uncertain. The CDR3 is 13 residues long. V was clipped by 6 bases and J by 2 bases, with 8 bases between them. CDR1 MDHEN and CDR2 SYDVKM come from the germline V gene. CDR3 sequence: CASRYTPYNEQFF. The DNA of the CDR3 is TGTGCCAGCAGATATACTCCCTACAATGAGCAGTTCTTC. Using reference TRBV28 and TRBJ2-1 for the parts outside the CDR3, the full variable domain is DVKVTQSSRYLVKRTGEKVFLECVQDMDHENMFWYRQDPGLGLRLIYFSYDVKMKEKGDIPEGYSVSREKKERFSLILESASTNQTSMYLCASRYTPYNEQFFGPGTRLTVL.

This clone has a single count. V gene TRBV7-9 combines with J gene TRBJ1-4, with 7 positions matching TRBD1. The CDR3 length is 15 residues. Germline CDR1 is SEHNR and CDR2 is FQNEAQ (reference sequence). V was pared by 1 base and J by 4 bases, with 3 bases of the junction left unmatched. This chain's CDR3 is CASSLGRDSNEKLFF. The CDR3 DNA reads TGTGCCAGCAGCTTAGGGCGGGACAGTAATGAAAAACTGTTTTTT.

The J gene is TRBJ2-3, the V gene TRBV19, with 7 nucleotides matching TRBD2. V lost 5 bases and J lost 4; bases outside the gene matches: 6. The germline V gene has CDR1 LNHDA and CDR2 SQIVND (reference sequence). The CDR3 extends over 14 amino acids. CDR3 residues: CASSWGGTADTQYF. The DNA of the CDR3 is TGTGCCAGTAGTTGGGGAGGGACGGCAGATACGCAGTATTTT.

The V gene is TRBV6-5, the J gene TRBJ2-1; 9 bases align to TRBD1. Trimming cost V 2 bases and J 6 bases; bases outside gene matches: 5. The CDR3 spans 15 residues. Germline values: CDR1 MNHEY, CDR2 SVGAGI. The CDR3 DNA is TGTGCCAGCAGTTACACCTGGACAGGGGTCAATGAGCAGTTCTTC. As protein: CASSYTWTGVNEQFF.

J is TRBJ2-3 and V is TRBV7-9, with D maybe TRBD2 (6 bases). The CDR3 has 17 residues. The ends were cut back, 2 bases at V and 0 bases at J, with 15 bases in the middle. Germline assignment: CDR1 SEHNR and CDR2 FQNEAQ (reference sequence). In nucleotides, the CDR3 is TGTGCCAGCAGCTTATTAGCGGCAGCAATTAGCACAGATACGCAGTATTTT. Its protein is CASSLLAAAISTDTQYF.

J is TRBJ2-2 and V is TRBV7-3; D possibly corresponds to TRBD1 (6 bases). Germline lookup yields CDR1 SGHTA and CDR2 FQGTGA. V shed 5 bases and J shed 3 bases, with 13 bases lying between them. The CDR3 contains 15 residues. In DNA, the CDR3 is TGTGCCAGCAGCCCCCAAGGGGGTGACACCGGGGAGCTGTTTTTT. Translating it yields CASSPQGGDTGELFF.

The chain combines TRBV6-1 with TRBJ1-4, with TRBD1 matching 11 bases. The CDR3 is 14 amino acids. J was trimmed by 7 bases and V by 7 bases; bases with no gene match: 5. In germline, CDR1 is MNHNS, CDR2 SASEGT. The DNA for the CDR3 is TGTGCCAGCATAACCGGGACAGGGGGTGAAAAACTGTTTTTT. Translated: CASITGTGGEKLFF.

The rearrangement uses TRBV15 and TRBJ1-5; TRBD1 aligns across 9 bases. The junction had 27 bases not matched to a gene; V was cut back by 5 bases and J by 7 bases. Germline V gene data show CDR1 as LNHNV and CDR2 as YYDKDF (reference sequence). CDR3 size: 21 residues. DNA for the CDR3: TGTGCCACCAGCGGGTCGGGACAGGGATTAAGAGGGGTACTCGTTCTACAGCCCCAGCATTTT. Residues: CATSGSGQGLRGVLVLQPQHF.

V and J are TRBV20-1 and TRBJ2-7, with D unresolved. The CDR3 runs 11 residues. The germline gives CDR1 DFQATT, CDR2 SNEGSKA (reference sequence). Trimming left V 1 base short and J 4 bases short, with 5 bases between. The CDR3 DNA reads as TGCAGTGCTAGAGCCAAATACGAGCAGTACTTC. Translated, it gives CSARAKYEQYF.

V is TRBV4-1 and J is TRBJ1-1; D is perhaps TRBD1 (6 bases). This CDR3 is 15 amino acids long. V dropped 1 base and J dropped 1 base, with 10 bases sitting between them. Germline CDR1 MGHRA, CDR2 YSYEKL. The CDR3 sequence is CASSQADRKNTEAFF. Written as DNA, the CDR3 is TGCGCCAGCAGCCAAGCGGACAGAAAGAACACTGAAGCTTTCTTT.

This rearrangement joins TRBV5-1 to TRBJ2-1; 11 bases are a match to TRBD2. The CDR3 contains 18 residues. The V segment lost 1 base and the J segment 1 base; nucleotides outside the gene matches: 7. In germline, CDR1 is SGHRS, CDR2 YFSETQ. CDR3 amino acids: CASSLSLAGGLSYNEQFF. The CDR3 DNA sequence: TGCGCCAGCAGCTTGTCTCTAGCGGGGGGTTTATCCTACAATGAGCAGTTCTTC.

CDR3 residues: CASSPSYSYEQFF. The CDR3 DNA is TGTGCCAGCTCACCATCCTATAGTTATGAGCAGTTCTTC. The chain links TRBV18 to TRBJ2-1; D uncertain. Germline V gene sequence: CDR1 KGHSH, CDR2 LQKENI. V was cut by 2 bases and J by 8 bases, with 10 bases left in between. This CDR3 contains 13 residues.

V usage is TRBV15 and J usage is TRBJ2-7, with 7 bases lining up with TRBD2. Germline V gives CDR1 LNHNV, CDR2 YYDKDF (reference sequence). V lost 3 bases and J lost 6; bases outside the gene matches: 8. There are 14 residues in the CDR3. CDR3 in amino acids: CATSRPTGGFEQYF. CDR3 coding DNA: TGTGCCACCAGCAGGCCCACGGGGGGTTTCGAGCAGTACTTC. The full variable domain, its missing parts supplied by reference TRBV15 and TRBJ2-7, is DAMVIQNPRYQVTQFGKPVTLSCSQTLNHNVMYWYQQKSSQAPKLLFHYYDKDFNNEADTPDNFQSRRPNTSFCFLDIRSPGLGDTAMYLCATSRPTGGFEQYFGPGTRLTVT.

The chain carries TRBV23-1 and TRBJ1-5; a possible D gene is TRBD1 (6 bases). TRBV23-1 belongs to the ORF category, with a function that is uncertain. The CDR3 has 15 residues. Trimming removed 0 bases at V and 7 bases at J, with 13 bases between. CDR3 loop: CASSQSGAGVQPQHF. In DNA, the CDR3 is TGCGCCAGCAGTCAATCTGGGGCAGGGGTCCAGCCCCAGCATTTT.

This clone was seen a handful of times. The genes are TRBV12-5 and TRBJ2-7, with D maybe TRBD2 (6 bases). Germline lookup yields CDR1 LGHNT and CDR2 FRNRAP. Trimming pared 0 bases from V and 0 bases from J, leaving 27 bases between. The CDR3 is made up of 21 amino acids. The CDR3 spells CASGLVQRGPGLAQSSYEQYF. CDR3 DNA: TGTGCTAGTGGTTTGGTACAGAGGGGTCCAGGGCTAGCGCAGAGCTCCTACGAGCAGTACTTC.

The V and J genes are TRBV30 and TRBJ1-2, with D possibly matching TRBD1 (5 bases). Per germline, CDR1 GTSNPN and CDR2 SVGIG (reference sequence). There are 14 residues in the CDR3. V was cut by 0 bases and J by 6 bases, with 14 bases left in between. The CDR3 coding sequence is TGTGCCTGGAGTGTAGTCGGGGGACGGCATGGCTACACCTTC. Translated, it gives CAWSVVGGRHGYTF.

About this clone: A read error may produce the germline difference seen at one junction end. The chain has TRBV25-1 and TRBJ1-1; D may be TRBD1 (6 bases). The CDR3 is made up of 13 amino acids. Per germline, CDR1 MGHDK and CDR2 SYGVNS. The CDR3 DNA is TGCACATGCATGGAAGGGGGACGGAATGAAGCTTTCTTT. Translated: CTCMEGGRNEAFF.

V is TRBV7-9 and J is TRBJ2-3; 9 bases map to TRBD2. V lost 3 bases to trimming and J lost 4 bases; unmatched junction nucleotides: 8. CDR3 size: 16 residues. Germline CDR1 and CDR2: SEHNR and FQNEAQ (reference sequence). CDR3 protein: CASSFPSGIFPDTQYF. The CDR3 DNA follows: TGTGCCAGCAGCTTCCCTAGCGGGATCTTCCCAGATACGCAGTATTTT.

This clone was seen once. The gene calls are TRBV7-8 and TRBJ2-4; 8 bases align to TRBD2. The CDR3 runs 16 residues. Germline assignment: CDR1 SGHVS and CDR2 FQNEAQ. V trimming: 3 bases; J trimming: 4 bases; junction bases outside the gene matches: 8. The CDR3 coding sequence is TGTGCCAGCAGCTTCAAACAGGGACTAGGTAAAAACATTCAGTACTTC. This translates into CASSFKQGLGKNIQYF.